The TCR beta chain under discussion was sequenced for a study of Graves' ophthalmopathy and Graves' hyperthyroidism. Study-level points and caveats: A model built from 13 signatures distinguished ophthalmopathy from stable hyperthyroidism with around 91% sensitivity and 81.08% specificity. Blood samples also showed most expanded thyroid clonotypes exceeding 0.001 frequency. For predicting ophthalmopathy progression, the model had more than 60% sensitivity and roughly 72% specificity.

Amplified TCR beta CDR3 regions were obtained using RNA transcripts as template. RT-PCR with HTBI primers came first, then second-round multiplex PCR. TCRdb re-derived calls from the multiplex PCR reads in MiXCR, one entry per CDR3 protein. The data hold a few hundred thousand distinct CDR3 sequences, with about 17% observed a single time. The V and J ends lost 7 bases and 0 bases respectively, with 12 bases between them. CDR1 and CDR2 (germline): MRHNA, SNTAGT. The CDR3 covers 14 residues. A remark on this clonotype: Antigen specificity is unknown.

The clonotype comes from an adult woman with stable Graves' hyperthyroidism. The rearrangement uses TRBV6-4 and TRBJ2-5; D gene ambiguous. Sequencing was performed on peripheral blood. The CDR3 nucleotides are TGTGCCAGCACCGACGGATGGTACCAAGAGACCCAGTACTTC. Translating gives CASTDGWYQETQYF.